This TCR beta chain was captured in a study of human T cells and chemical hapten exposure. On the study more broadly: Readings were taken at 6 days from patch tests that had applied 0.01% DPC to the upper back.

This clonotype has only a few counts. As to time point: patch test 2, 6 weeks after DPC sensitization. The treatment: therapeutic diphenylcyclopropenone sensitization with weekly scalp DPC. Extraction yielded total RNA from whole blood (unfractionated). The CDR3 totals 16 residues. Germline V gene lookup returns CDR1 MGHRA and CDR2 YSYEKL. Trimming stripped 1 base from V and 2 bases from J, with 12 bases between. The library attached unique molecular identifiers to individual cDNA molecules. TCRdb reanalysed the RACE reads using MiXCR and keeps one entry per CDR3 protein. The sample includes fewer than 100,000 distinct CDR3 sequences, about 9.6% of them seen just once.

This sequence originates from a woman in her thirties or forties with alopecia areata. Some clones in this sample may be carry-over from other donors' samples. Sequenced material: whole blood, taken in connection with sensitization to the hapten diphenylcyclopropenone (DPC). The chain recombines TRBV4-1 with TRBJ1-5; D possibly corresponds to TRBD1 (5 bases). The CDR3 region is CASSQGWGFGNQPQHF. The CDR3 nucleotides are TGCGCCAGCAGCCAAGGATGGGGGTTCGGCAATCAGCCCCAGCATTTT.